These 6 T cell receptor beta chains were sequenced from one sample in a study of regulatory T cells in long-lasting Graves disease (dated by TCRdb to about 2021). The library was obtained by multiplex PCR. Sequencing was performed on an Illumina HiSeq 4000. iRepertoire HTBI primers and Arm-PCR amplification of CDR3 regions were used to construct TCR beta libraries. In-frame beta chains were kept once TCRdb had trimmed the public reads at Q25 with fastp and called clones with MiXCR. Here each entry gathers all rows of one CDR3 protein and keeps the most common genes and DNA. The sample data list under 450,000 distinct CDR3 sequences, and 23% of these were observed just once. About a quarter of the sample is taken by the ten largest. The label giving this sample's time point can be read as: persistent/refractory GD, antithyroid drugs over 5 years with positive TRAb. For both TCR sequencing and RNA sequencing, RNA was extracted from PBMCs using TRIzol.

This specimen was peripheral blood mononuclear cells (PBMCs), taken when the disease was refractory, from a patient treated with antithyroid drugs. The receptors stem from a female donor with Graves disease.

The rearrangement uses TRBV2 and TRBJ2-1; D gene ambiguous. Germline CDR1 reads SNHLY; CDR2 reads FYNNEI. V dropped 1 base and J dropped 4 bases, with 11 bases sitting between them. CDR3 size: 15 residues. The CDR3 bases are TGTGCCAGCAGTGAAGTAGCAGCCCTATACAATGAGCAGTTCTTC. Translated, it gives CASSEVAALYNEQFF. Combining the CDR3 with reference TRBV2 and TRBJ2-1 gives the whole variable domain EPEVTQTPSHQVTQMGQEVILRCVPISNHLYFYWYRQILGQKVEFLVSFYNNEISEKSEIFDDQFSVERPDGSNFTLKIRSTKLEDSAMYFCASSEVAALYNEQFFGPGTRLTVL.

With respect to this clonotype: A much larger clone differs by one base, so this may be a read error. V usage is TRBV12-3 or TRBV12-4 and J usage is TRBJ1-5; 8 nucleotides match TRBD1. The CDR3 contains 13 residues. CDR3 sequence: CACSQGARQPQHF. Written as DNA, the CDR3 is TGTGCCTGCAGTCAGGGGGCTCGACAGCCCCAGCATTTT.

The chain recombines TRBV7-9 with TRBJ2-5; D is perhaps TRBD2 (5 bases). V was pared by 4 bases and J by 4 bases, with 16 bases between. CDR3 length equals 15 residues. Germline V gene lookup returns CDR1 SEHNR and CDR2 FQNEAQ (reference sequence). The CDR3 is CASSSPDRGRETQYF. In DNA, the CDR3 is TGTGCCAGCAGCTCTCCGGATAGAGGGCGAGAGACCCAGTACTTC. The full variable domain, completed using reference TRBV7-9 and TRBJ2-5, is DTGVSQNPRHKITKRGQNVTFRCDPISEHNRLYWYRQTLGQGPEFLTYFQNEAQLEKSRLLSDRFSAERPKGSFSTLEIQRTEQGDSAMYLCASSSPDRGRETQYFGPGTRLLVL.

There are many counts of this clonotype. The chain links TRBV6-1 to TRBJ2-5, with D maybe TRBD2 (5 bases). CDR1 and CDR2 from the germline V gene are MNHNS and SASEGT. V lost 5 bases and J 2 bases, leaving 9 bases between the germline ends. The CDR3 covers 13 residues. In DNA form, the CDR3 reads TGTGCCAGCAGTCCCCCGGGACAAGAGACCCAGTACTTC. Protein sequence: CASSPPGQETQYF.

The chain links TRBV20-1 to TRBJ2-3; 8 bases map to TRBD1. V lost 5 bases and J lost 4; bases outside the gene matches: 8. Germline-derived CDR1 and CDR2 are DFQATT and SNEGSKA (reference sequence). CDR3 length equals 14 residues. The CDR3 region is CSAPRQGRSDTQYF. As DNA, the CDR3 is TGCAGTGCTCCGAGACAGGGGAGATCAGATACGCAGTATTTT.

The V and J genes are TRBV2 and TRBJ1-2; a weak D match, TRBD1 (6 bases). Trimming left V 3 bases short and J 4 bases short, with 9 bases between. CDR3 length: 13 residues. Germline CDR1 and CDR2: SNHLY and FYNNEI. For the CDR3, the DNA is TGTGCCAGCAGTGAGGACAGTTCCTATGGCTACACCTTC. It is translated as CASSEDSSYGYTF.